This T cell receptor beta chain was captured by sequencing in a study of blood T cell repertoires in COVID-19. Measured with immunoSEQ multiplex PCR; TCRdb has only the in-frame clones, and not every one. Here the sample spans 110,000 to 150,000 clones, over 75% being singletons. The CDR3 spans 11 residues. The V end was cut by 4 bases, the J end by 4 bases, with 7 bases between. Germline lookup yields CDR1 SQVTM and CDR2 ANQGSEA. The sequence came from a human donor in a cohort sampled during active COVID-19. The chain has TRBV29-1 and TRBJ1-2; D gene unclear. Material for sequencing was peripheral blood. Here the CDR3 reads CSVGLIYGYTF. CDR3 in DNA: TGCAGCGTTGGGCTTATCTATGGCTACACCTTC.